This T cell receptor beta chain comes out of a study of cytotoxic CD8 clonotypes in ibrutinib-treated CLL. Clones were read by immunoSEQ multiplex PCR, and TCRdb kept only the in-frame ones, dropping some. The repertoire consists of tens of thousands of clones, with nearly 55% occurring once and the leading ten covering roughly 25%. V dropped 5 bases and J dropped 0; count of bases not matched to a gene: 2. In germline, CDR1 is SGHTA, CDR2 FQGNSA. CDR3 length: 15 residues. This clonotype was sampled from a human donor with chronic lymphocytic leukemia. The sample in question was PBMCs, obtained at disease progression, from a patient treated with ibrutinib. The chain joins TRBV7-2 to TRBJ1-2, with TRBD1 matching 11 bases. The CDR3 region is CASSPGQGANYGYTF. The CDR3 bases are TGTGCCAGCAGCCCGGGACAGGGGGCTAACTATGGCTACACCTTC.